This T cell receptor beta chain emerged from a study of CD8 T cells in ankylosing spondylitis. Notes on the study in general: Seemingly characteristic of ankylosing spondylitis blood was a TCR beta motif consisting of eight highly homologous variants. The authors found the disease-linked clones to be CD8+ and relatively rare in peripheral blood.

A remark on this clonotype: Its antigen is not known.

The length of the CDR3 is 17 residues. The V gene's germline CDR1 is SGHTA and CDR2 FQGNSA. The V gene lost 1 base and the J gene lost 0 bases, with 10 bases spanning the gap. Making use of molecular barcodes, quantitative 5'-RACE generated TCR beta libraries. TCRdb reprocessed the 5' RACE reads via MiXCR and lists one record per CDR3 protein. The data hold hundreds of thousands of distinct CDR3 sequences, with less than 25% observed a single time. This chain uses TRBV7-2 with TRBJ2-6; D remains unclear. The source material was blood, either unsorted or a sorted T cell fraction (not recorded which). This TCR came from a female donor with ankylosing spondylitis or in good health (not recorded which). The CDR3 DNA follows: TGTGCCAGCAGCTTAGGGGGATCTAGCTCTGGGGCCAACGTCCTGACTTTC. Translated: CASSLGGSSSGANVLTF. Full variable domain (rest looked up from reference TRBV7-2 and TRBJ2-6): GAGVSQSPSNKVTEKGKDVELRCDPISGHTALYWYRQSLGQGLEFLIYFQGNSAPDKSGLPSDRFSAERTGGSVSTLTIQRTQQEDSAVYLCASSLGGSSSGANVLTFGAGSRLTVL.